This TCR beta chain comes out of a study of preoperative IRX-2 immunotherapy in early breast cancer. This CDR3 spans 15 amino acids. V lost 2 bases to trimming and J lost 8 bases; unmatched junction nucleotides: 6. The V gene's germline CDR1 is KGHSH and CDR2 LQKENI. Indicated treatment: preoperative locoregional IRX-2 cytokine immunotherapy. Samples came from a phase Ib trial of preoperative locoregional IRX-2 cytokine immunotherapy. Sequenced by immunoSEQ multiplex PCR; TCRdb stores in-frame clones only, minus some. The sample records under 35,000 clones, approximately 83% being singletons. This TCR came from a human donor with breast cancer. The chain carries TRBV18 and TRBJ1-4, with 9 nucleotides matching TRBD1. The sample was collected from a patient treated with IRX-2 immunotherapy. CDR3 amino acids: CASSPYNRGLEKLFF. As DNA, the CDR3 is TGTGCCAGCTCACCATACAACAGGGGGCTAGAAAAACTGTTTTTT.